This is a list of T cell receptor beta chains from one sample in a study of blood T cells in healthy people across ages. One entry per CDR3 protein results from TCRdb running MiXCR on the 5' RACE reads. This sample has roughly 930,000 distinct CDR3 sequences, with roughly 43% found just once. Sequencing was carried out using blood. Source of these receptors: a man aged 30 to 45 in good health. CDR3s include the opening cysteine and the closing phenylalanine or tryptophan. D genes are given only for firm matches. Not every row has a clone size; where given, it reads once, few, many or a size class.

TRBJ1-2 | TRBD1 | - | TRBV7-2 | CASSLRSRDRGSLAGYTF | TGTGCCAGCAGCTTAAGATCCCGTGACAGGGGGAGCCTCGCTGGCTACACCTTC
TRBJ2-1 | - | - | TRBV28 | CASSFPPDNEQFF | TGTGCCAGCAGTTTCCCCCCGGACAATGAGCAGTTCTTC
TRBJ2-1 | TRBD2 | many | TRBV4-2 | CASSQEGSSGGWNEQFF | TGTGCCAGCAGCCAAGAGGGGTCTAGCGGGGGGTGGAATGAGCAGTTCTTC
TRBJ2-3 | - | once | TRBV20-1 | CSARDEGRVDTQYF | TGCAGTGCCAGAGACGAGGGGCGGGTAGATACGCAGTATTTT
TRBJ2-5 | TRBD1 | - | TRBV28 | CASSLGQGGWGETQYF | TGTGCCAGCAGTCTCGGACAAGGGGGCTGGGGCGAGACCCAGTACTTC
TRBJ2-3 | - | - | TRBV11-3 | CASSLGVSRSTDTQYF | TGTGCCAGCAGCTTAGGGGTCAGTCGCAGCACAGATACGCAGTATTTT
TRBJ1-2 | - | - | TRBV7-2 | CASNSPNSPYGYTF | TGTGCCAGCAACTCCCCCAACAGCCCCTATGGCTACACCTTC
TRBJ1-5 | - | - | TRBV15 | CATSPRGNANQPQHF | TGTGCCACCAGCCCCCGGGGAAATGCCAATCAGCCCCAGCATTTT
TRBJ2-1 | - | - | TRBV14 | CASSQMVGGSFSYNEQFF | TGTGCCAGCAGCCAAATGGTGGGCGGATCGTTCTCCTACAATGAGCAGTTCTTC
TRBJ2-7 | - | few | TRBV6-1 | CASSEGRTRINNEQYF | TGTGCCAGCAGTGAAGGACGGACAAGGATTAATAACGAGCAGTACTTC
TRBJ2-7 | TRBD1 | few | TRBV12-3/TRBV12-4 | CASSMTGGPSEQYF | TGTGCCAGCAGTATGACAGGGGGGCCCTCCGAGCAGTACTTC
TRBJ2-5 | - | - | TRBV15 | CATSRENFEETQYF | TGTGCCACCAGCAGAGAAAACTTTGAAGAGACCCAGTACTTC
TRBJ2-7 | TRBD1 | - | TRBV9 | CASSPRTGNTYEQYF | TGTGCCAGCAGCCCACGGACAGGGAACACCTACGAGCAGTACTTC
TRBJ2-7 | - | - | TRBV5-4 | CASSSRGTQILREQYF | TGTGCCAGCAGCTCGAGAGGGACACAAATCCTCCGCGAGCAGTACTTC
TRBJ1-6 | - | - | TRBV4-1 | CASSQEGVGGRSYNSPLHF | TGCGCCAGCAGCCAAGAAGGCGTAGGGGGAAGGTCCTATAATTCACCCCTCCACTTT
TRBJ2-4 | TRBD2 | - | TRBV3-1 | CASSQGGLAGGPKNIQYF | TGTGCCAGCAGCCAAGGCGGACTAGCGGGGGGGCCCAAAAACATTCAGTACTTC
TRBJ2-1 | - | - | TRBV15 | CATSRDSGDVYNEQFF | TGTGCCACCAGCAGAGATAGCGGCGACGTATACAATGAGCAGTTCTTC
TRBJ2-7 | - | few | TRBV20-1 | CSARSDSSYEQYF | TGCAGTGCTAGATCGGACAGTTCCTACGAGCAGTACTTC
TRBJ2-3 | - | - | TRBV5-5 | CASLPFGGPSTDTQYF | TGTGCCAGCCTCCCTTTTGGGGGGCCGAGCACAGATACGCAGTATTTT
TRBJ1-3 | - | - | TRBV3-1 | CASSPTVNSGNTIYF | TGTGCCAGCAGCCCAACAGTGAACTCTGGAAACACCATATATTTT
TRBJ1-2 | - | few | TRBV12-3/TRBV12-4 | CASSLEGATRGYTF | TGTGCCAGCAGTTTGGAGGGTGCCACGAGAGGCTACACCTTC
TRBJ2-5 | - | - | TRBV6-2/TRBV6-3 | CASFAVTGPAETQYF | TGTGCCAGCTTTGCAGTGACGGGCCCAGCGGAGACCCAGTACTTC
TRBJ1-1 | TRBD1 | - | TRBV6-6 | CASSSKPGQKHTEAFF | TGTGCCAGCAGTTCTAAACCGGGACAGAAACATACTGAAGCTTTCTTT
TRBJ2-7 | - | - | TRBV9 | CASSVGGIVSYEQYF | TGTGCCAGCAGCGTGGGCGGGATTGTTTCTTACGAGCAGTACTTC
TRBJ2-1 | TRBD2 | few | TRBV20-1 | CSAALGGGYNEQFF | TGCAGTGCCGCCCTCGGGGGGGGATACAATGAGCAGTTCTTC
TRBJ2-2 | - | - | TRBV2 | CASAPPGLSGELFF | TGTGCCAGCGCCCCCCCGGGGTTATCCGGGGAGCTGTTTTTT
TRBJ2-7 | TRBD2 | - | TRBV20-1 | CSARDSGGSDYEQYF | TGCAGTGCTAGGGATAGCGGGGGGTCTGACTACGAGCAGTACTTC
TRBJ1-1 | - | - | TRBV3-1 | CASSPDYRQNTEAFF | TGTGCCAGCAGCCCAGATTACCGTCAGAACACTGAAGCTTTCTTT
TRBJ1-2 | TRBD1 | many | TRBV4-2 | CASSPTGTDTNYGYTF | TGTGCCAGCAGCCCCACCGGGACAGATACTAACTATGGCTACACCTTC
TRBJ2-5 | - | - | TRBV27 | CASSVSPAQETQYF | TGTGCCAGCAGTGTATCCCCGGCACAAGAGACCCAGTACTTC
TRBJ2-7 | - | - | TRBV6-2/TRBV6-3 | CASSRGEASYEQYF | TGTGCCAGCAGCCGGGGTGAGGCCAGCTACGAGCAGTACTTC
TRBJ2-7 | - | - | TRBV10-3 | CAIREGSYEQYF | TGTGCCATCAGGGAAGGGTCCTACGAGCAGTACTTC
TRBJ1-2 | - | many | TRBV7-9 | CASSFGANYGYTF | TGTGCCAGCAGCTTTGGGGCTAACTATGGCTACACCTTC
TRBJ2-1 | TRBD2 | - | TRBV5-1 | CASRFQAGGYKEQFF | TGCGCCAGCAGGTTTCAAGCGGGGGGCTACAAGGAGCAGTTCTTC
TRBJ2-7 | TRBD1 | - | TRBV27 | CASSLIGDSSYEQYF | TGTGCCAGCAGTTTAATTGGGGACAGCTCCTACGAGCAGTACTTC
TRBJ2-3 | - | few | TRBV6-2/TRBV6-3 | CASRGLRDLNTDTQYF | TGTGCCAGCAGAGGTCTCAGGGATCTGAACACAGATACGCAGTATTTT
TRBJ2-7 | - | few | TRBV4-1 | CASSQDPGIVEQYF | TGCGCCAGCAGCCAAGATCCAGGGATTGTCGAGCAGTACTTC
TRBJ2-3 | - | - | TRBV4-2 | CASSQAPGGGTDTQYF | TGTGCCAGCAGCCAAGCCCCGGGTGGGGGCACAGATACGCAGTATTTT
TRBJ2-5 | - | few | TRBV7-2 | CASSLGLPQTQYF | TGTGCCAGCAGCCTAGGGCTACCTCAGACCCAGTACTTC
TRBJ2-5 | - | few | TRBV7-2 | CASSFGGKGQETQYF | TGTGCCAGCAGCTTTGGGGGGAAAGGACAAGAGACCCAGTACTTC
TRBJ1-2 | - | - | TRBV7-2 | CASSLVAGGYTF | TGTGCCAGCAGCTTAGTAGCAGGGGGCTACACCTTC
TRBJ2-7 | - | once | TRBV9 | CASSVEQVDAVHEQYF | TGTGCCAGCAGCGTAGAACAGGTGGATGCGGTCCACGAGCAGTACTTC
TRBJ2-1 | TRBD2 | - | TRBV11-3 | CASSQLAANSYNEQFF | TGTGCCAGCAGCCAACTAGCGGCAAACTCCTACAATGAGCAGTTCTTC